This T cell receptor (beta chain) was identified in a study of OX40 agonist ivuxolimab in advanced cancers. V gave up 7 bases and J gave up 5 bases; unmatched junction bases: 5. The CDR3 extends over 13 amino acids. CDR1 WSHSY and CDR2 SAAADI come from the germline V gene. Sampled blood was obtained at baseline, cycle 4 day 1, and cycle 7 day 1. Profiling relied on immunoSEQ multiplex PCR, and the TCRdb table lists in-frame clones only, not all of them. The sample consists of some 45,000 clones, approximately 79% of them appearing once. Study-wide results and caveats: Antigens targeted by the expanded peripheral T cells were not determined.

In this sample, this clone turned up a few times. No antigen is known for it. Sequenced material: CD4+ or CD8+ T cells sorted from blood, taken in a trial of the OX40 agonist ivuxolimab. The sequence was obtained from an adult with an advanced solid tumor such as melanoma, head and neck, liver or kidney cancer. This chain connects TRBV10-2 to TRBJ1-1; 9 bases map to TRBD1. CDR3 amino acids: CASKQGAGTEAFF. Here the CDR3 DNA reads TGCGCCAGCAAACAGGGGGCAGGAACTGAAGCTTTCTTT.